The next 8 T cell receptor beta chains were all read from a single sample in a study of shared clonotypes between healthy human individuals. TCRdb's copy holds only in-frame clones and misses some; the assay was immunoSEQ multiplex PCR. Among millions of clones listed, 85% to 95% were seen once. Naive CD8 isolation took CD45RO-negative cells positively selected for CCR7 and excluded terminally differentiated effector memory CD45RA+ cells. Sequenced material: naive CD8+ T cells from PBMCs. These receptors originate from a man between 18 and 35 years old in good health. Some clones in this sample may be carry-over from other donors' samples.

The V gene is TRBV30, the J gene TRBJ2-5; D is unclear. Germline V gene data show CDR1 as GTSNPN and CDR2 as SVGIG (reference sequence). Trimming stripped 4 bases from V and 0 bases from J, with 9 bases between. The length of the CDR3 is 13 residues. In DNA form, the CDR3 reads TGTGCCTGGACAGTTTCGTACCAAGAGACCCAGTACTTC. This encodes CAWTVSYQETQYF.

This chain connects TRBV6-1 to TRBJ1-4, with no clear D. V dropped 2 bases and J dropped 0 bases, with 7 bases sitting between them. Germline V gene data show CDR1 as MNHNS and CDR2 as SASEGT. The CDR3 runs 15 residues. The CDR3 DNA is TGTGCCAGCAGTGAATGGCCAGCAACTAATGAAAAACTGTTTTTT. Protein: CASSEWPATNEKLFF.

The gene calls are TRBV5-1 and TRBJ2-3, with unresolved D. The V gene's germline CDR1 is SGHRS and CDR2 YFSETQ. CDR3 size: 13 residues. V shed 1 base and J shed 4 bases, with 7 bases lying between them. The CDR3 nucleotides read TGCGCCAGCAGCTTGTACGGCTCAGATACGCAGTATTTT. Residues: CASSLYGSDTQYF. The entire variable domain, with the rest obtained from reference TRBV5-1 and TRBJ2-3, is as follows: KAGVTQTPRYLIKTRGQQVTLSCSPISGHRSVSWYQQTPGQGLQFLFEYFSETQRNKGNFPGRFSGRQFSNSRSEMNVSTLELGDSALYLCASSLYGSDTQYFGPGTRLTVL.

This sequence joins TRBV7-9 and TRBJ1-1; D ambiguous. CDR1 and CDR2 from the germline V gene are SEHNR and FQNEAQ (reference sequence). This CDR3 spans 14 amino acids. The V gene lost 7 bases and the J gene lost 0 bases, with 12 bases spanning the gap. DNA for the CDR3: TGTGCCAGCATACTGGCCGGGATGAACACTGAAGCTTTCTTT. This encodes CASILAGMNTEAFF.

The rearrangement links TRBV9 to TRBJ2-3; maybe TRBD2 (5 bases). Deletions cut 4 bases from V and 3 bases from J, with 24 bases between. CDR3 length: 18 residues. Germline values: CDR1 SGDLS, CDR2 YYNGEE. DNA for the CDR3: TGTGCCAGCAGCCCCCGGGGTGTGGGCCCCCTTCTAACAGATACGCAGTATTTT. Protein product: CASSPRGVGPLLTDTQYF.

J is TRBJ1-1 and V is TRBV7-8, with D maybe TRBD1 (6 bases). Trimming stripped 1 base from V and 1 base from J, with 7 bases between. Germline CDR1 is SGHVS and CDR2 is FQNEAQ. The CDR3 runs to 14 residues. This CDR3 reads CASSLVRGNTEAFF. In nucleotides, the CDR3 is TGTGCCAGCAGCTTAGTCAGGGGGAACACTGAAGCTTTCTTT.

This chain links TRBV5-1 with TRBJ2-7; 15 nucleotides align to TRBD2. The CDR3 is made up of 16 amino acids. Germline V gene sequence: CDR1 SGHRS, CDR2 YFSETQ. Trimming took 6 bases from V and 1 from J; bases not matched to a gene: 5. The CDR3: CASTLGTSGRSYEQYF. The DNA of the CDR3 is TGCGCCAGCACCCTTGGGACTAGCGGGAGGTCCTACGAGCAGTACTTC. Based on the CDR3 plus reference TRBV5-1 and TRBJ2-7, the full variable domain is KAGVTQTPRYLIKTRGQQVTLSCSPISGHRSVSWYQQTPGQGLQFLFEYFSETQRNKGNFPGRFSGRQFSNSRSEMNVSTLELGDSALYLCASTLGTSGRSYEQYFGPGTRLTVT.

This chain connects TRBV27 to TRBJ2-7; TRBD2 aligns across 10 bases. Germline loops: CDR1 MNHEY, CDR2 SMNVEV (reference sequence). V shed 0 bases, J shed 4 bases, and the junction held 6 bases outside the gene matches. The CDR3 loop spans 16 amino acids. The CDR3 here is CASSLSKAGGMYEQYF. DNA of the CDR3: TGTGCCAGCAGTTTATCTAAAGCGGGAGGGATGTACGAGCAGTACTTC.